Below, 29 T cell receptor beta chains from the same sample are listed, as sequenced in a study of beta chain features in type 1 diabetes (dated by TCRdb to 2016 to 2019). Libraries were prepared through the immunoSEQ multiplex PCR assay. The entire amount of isolated RNA was reverse transcribed using the High Capacity cDNA Reverse Transcription Kit, so the sequenced TCRB transcripts were expressed ones. Held by TCRdb, this immuneACCESS table contains in-frame sequences only and omits some clones. Under half of the omission traces to an unresolved V gene where checked; the cause of the rest is unknown. This sample has fewer than 65,000 clones in its table, and approximately 59% of those were observed once. Of the sample, about 2.2% falls within the top ten clones. Sequenced sample: Tregs from blood. The meaning of the sample's cell subset or site label: regulatory CD4+ T cells. These receptors came from a woman aged 18-30 years in good health.

The chain carries TRBV4-2 and TRBJ1-1; 9 bases align to TRBD1. Per the germline V gene, CDR1 is LGHNA and CDR2 is YNFKEQ. The CDR3 runs 15 residues. The J segment lost 1 base and the V segment lost 4 bases, leaving 4 bases of the junction unmatched. CDR3 residues: CASSRPQGANTEAFF. CDR3 coding DNA: TGTGCCAGCAGCCGACCACAGGGGGCGAACACTGAAGCTTTCTTT.

V and J are TRBV5-4 and TRBJ2-1; D is undetermined. This CDR3 has 13 amino acids. With 4 bases removed from V and 4 bases from J, the gap between germline ends came to 9 bases. Germline CDR1 reads SGHNT; CDR2 reads YYREEE (reference sequence). CDR3 residues: CASSPAAYNEQFF. In nucleotides, the CDR3 is TGTGCCAGCAGCCCCGCGGCATACAATGAGCAGTTCTTC.

This clone was counted a single time. The J gene is TRBJ2-5, the V gene TRBV11-2; D is uncertain. V was pared by 1 base and J by 3 bases, with 12 bases between. The CDR3 totals 15 residues. Germline CDR1 reads SGHAT; CDR2 reads FQNNGV. CDR3 in amino acids: CASSLAQRPEETQYF. CDR3 DNA: TGTGCCAGCAGCTTAGCCCAGCGACCGGAAGAGACCCAGTACTTC. The full variable domain, rest sourced from reference TRBV11-2 and TRBJ2-5, is EAGVAQSPRYKIIEKRQSVAFWCNPISGHATLYWYQQILGQGPKLLIQFQNNGVVDDSQLPKDRFSAERLKGVDSTLKIQPAKLEDSAVYLCASSLAQRPEETQYFGPGTRLLVL.

This chain joins TRBV14 and TRBJ1-1; 10 bases align to TRBD1. Germline values: CDR1 SGHDN, CDR2 FVKESK. J gave up 4 bases and V 4 bases, and 9 bases lay outside the gene matches. The CDR3 runs to 16 residues. The CDR3, as DNA: TGTGCCAGCAGCCGGTTGGGACAGGGGAGCGGCACTGAAGCTTTCTTT. This translates into CASSRLGQGSGTEAFF.

Here the CDR3 reads CASSLVGTGLWDEQFF. The CDR3 DNA reads TGCGCCAGCAGCTTGGTTGGGACAGGACTATGGGATGAGCAGTTCTTC. The chain couples TRBV5-1 to TRBJ2-1; 8 positions agree with TRBD1. The CDR3 covers 16 residues. The germline gives CDR1 SGHRS, CDR2 YFSETQ. The ends lost 0 bases at V and 8 bases at J; junction bases unmatched: 10.

The genes are TRBV6-6 and TRBJ1-3; D is possibly TRBD1 (5 bases). The CDR3 is made up of 14 amino acids. V was trimmed by 6 bases and J by 5 bases, leaving 14 bases between them. Germline CDR1 reads MNHNY; CDR2 reads SVGAGI (reference sequence). The CDR3: CASSPGGIRNTIYF. CDR3 DNA sequence: TGTGCCAGCAGCCCGGGGGGTATCAGAAACACCATATATTTT.

About this clone: Mismatch with germline at one junction end may stem from a read error. V usage is TRBV2 and J usage is TRBJ2-4; the D gene is possibly TRBD2 (5 bases). Germline loops: CDR1 SNHLY, CDR2 FYNNEI. This CDR3 is 12 amino acids long. The CDR3 protein is CASTNVGTRFVF. CDR3 DNA: TGTGCCAGCACCAACGTCGGCACTAGGTTCGTCTTC.

The chain combines TRBV18 with TRBJ1-4; a weak D match, TRBD1 (6 bases). This CDR3 region has 14 residues. Trimming took 6 bases from V and 2 from J, leaving 10 bases between them. Germline CDR1 and CDR2: KGHSH and LQKENI. The DNA of the CDR3 is TGTGCCAGCTCTTCCGACAGGACTAATGAAAAACTGTTTTTT. The encoded protein is CASSSDRTNEKLFF.

V and J are TRBV6-1 and TRBJ1-2; TRBD1 matches 9 bases. In germline, CDR1 is MNHNS, CDR2 SASEGT. CDR3 length: 14 amino acids. V gave up 8 bases and J gave up 6 bases; unmatched junction bases: 10. In nucleotides, the CDR3 is TGTGCCAGCTGGTCGGGACAGGGATCGGATGGCTACACCTTC. Translated, it gives CASWSGQGSDGYTF.

A remark on this clone: One junction end disagrees with the germline gene, perhaps due to a read error. The chain joins TRBV6-1 to TRBJ1-1; TRBD1 aligns across 9 bases. Germline V gene lookup returns CDR1 MNHNS and CDR2 SASEGT. There are 12 residues in the CDR3. The CDR3 DNA reads TGTGCCAGCACCTTGGGACAGGGCGTACCCATCTTT. Translation gives CASTLGQGVPIF.

The V and J genes are TRBV2 and TRBJ2-7; tentatively, D is TRBD2 (6 bases). CDR1 and CDR2 from the germline V gene are SNHLY and FYNNEI. This CDR3 has 13 amino acids. The V end lost 6 bases, the J end lost 2 bases, and 11 bases lay between the germline ends. The CDR3 bases are TGTGCCAGCAGACGGACTAATACCTACGAGCAGTACTTC. Translating gives CASRRTNTYEQYF.

The gene calls are TRBV7-2 and TRBJ2-3; D remains unclear. This CDR3 region has 13 residues. Germline CDR1 is SGHTA and CDR2 is FQGNSA. V lost 6 bases and J lost 0, with 7 bases in between. CDR3 sequence reads: CASRETSTDTQYF. The CDR3 DNA reads TGTGCCAGCAGGGAGACCAGCACAGATACGCAGTATTTT.

The CDR3 protein is CASSHFSRGTSGSTDTQYF. The CDR3 DNA is TGTGCCAGCAGCCACTTTTCGCGTGGGACTAGCGGGTCCACAGATACGCAGTATTTT. The gene calls are TRBV4-2 and TRBJ2-3; 12 nucleotides match TRBD2. Looked up from germline, CDR1 is LGHNA and CDR2 is YNFKEQ. V lost 3 bases and J lost 2; bases outside the gene matches: 12. The CDR3 has 19 residues.

This CDR3 is CASRVAGSSTDTQYF. The CDR3 region has the DNA TGCGCCAGCCGGGTCGCTGGATCTAGCACAGATACGCAGTATTTT. The rearrangement joins TRBV5-1 to TRBJ2-3; D is ambiguous. The CDR3 sequence is 15 residues long. The V end was cut by 7 bases, the J end by 0 bases, with 15 bases between. Germline values: CDR1 SGHRS, CDR2 YFSETQ.

The rearrangement uses TRBV14 and TRBJ1-1; D not certain. This CDR3 contains 15 residues. The V gene's germline CDR1 is SGHDN and CDR2 FVKESK. V lost 1 base and J lost 0, with 9 bases in between. In nucleotides, the CDR3 is TGTGCCAGCAGCCAAGGCGTCAGGATGAACACTGAAGCTTTCTTT. Its translation is CASSQGVRMNTEAFF.

The chain links TRBV4-3 to TRBJ2-1; 13 bases agree with TRBD2. CDR1 LGHNA and CDR2 YSLEER come from the germline V gene. V lost 6 bases and J lost 8; bases outside the gene matches: 7. The CDR3 has 15 amino acids. CDR3 coding DNA: TGCGCCAGCAGGAAACTAGCGGGGGGGCAATATGAGCAGTTCTTC. Protein product: CASRKLAGGQYEQFF.

The V gene is TRBV7-9, the J gene TRBJ2-7; TRBD1 matches at 10 bases. The CDR3 is 14 amino acids. J was trimmed by 5 bases and V by 0 bases; bases with no gene match: 1. Looked up from germline, CDR1 is SEHNR and CDR2 is FQNEAQ (reference sequence). The CDR3 DNA follows: TGTGCCAGCAGCTTAGCGACAGGGGGCAACGAGCAGTACTTC. Its protein product is CASSLATGGNEQYF.

The rearrangement links TRBV12-5 to TRBJ2-1; D is unresolved. Germline V CDR1 and CDR2: LGHNT, FRNRAP. The CDR3 totals 12 residues. The V and J ends lost 2 bases and 4 bases respectively, with 3 bases between them. CDR3 sequence: CASGLLYNEQFF. The CDR3 coding sequence is TGTGCTAGTGGTTTGTTATACAATGAGCAGTTCTTC.

The genes are TRBV6-1 and TRBJ1-2, with a weak D call TRBD1 (5 bases). The CDR3 spans 15 residues. Looked up from germline, CDR1 is MNHNS and CDR2 is SASEGT. Trimming cost V 7 bases and J 0 bases, with 15 bases left between them. CDR3 bases: TGTGCCAGCATGGGGCAGCGAGCTTCTAACTATGGCTACACCTTC. As protein: CASMGQRASNYGYTF.

This clone was counted only a few times. V usage is TRBV6-6 and J usage is TRBJ2-7; D call uncertain. Between the trimmed V and J ends, which lost 6 bases and 7 bases, there was a span of 25 bases. This CDR3 spans 16 amino acids. CDR1 MNHNY and CDR2 SVGAGI come from the germline V gene (reference sequence). CDR3 in DNA: TGTGCCAGCAGGACCCCCCGCCCGGGTTCGGTCTCGGAGCAGTACTTC. Its translation is CASRTPRPGSVSEQYF.

The chain carries TRBV7-2 and TRBJ1-2, with D perhaps TRBD1 (5 bases). Germline V CDR1 and CDR2: SGHTA, FQGNSA. The CDR3 covers 13 residues. Between the trimmed V and J ends, which lost 5 bases and 8 bases, there was a span of 15 bases. CDR3 region: CASSPDRQLGYTF. DNA of the CDR3: TGTGCCAGCAGCCCCGACAGACAACTGGGCTACACCTTC. Supplemented by reference TRBV7-2 and TRBJ1-2, the full variable domain reads GAGVSQSPSNKVTEKGKDVELRCDPISGHTALYWYRQSLGQGLEFLIYFQGNSAPDKSGLPSDRFSAERTGGSVSTLTIQRTQQEDSAVYLCASSPDRQLGYTFGSGTRLTVV.

The table lists this clone with a few counts. The chain combines TRBV14 with TRBJ2-5; 11 bases are a match to TRBD2. The CDR3 is 15 residues long. Germline values: CDR1 SGHDN, CDR2 FVKESK. Trimming at V came to 3 bases and at J to 5 bases, leaving 5 bases not matched to a gene. CDR3 protein: CASSHLAGGLETQYF. CDR3 DNA: TGTGCCAGCAGCCACCTAGCGGGAGGTTTGGAGACCCAGTACTTC.

This clone was counted between two and nine times. V and J are TRBV7-8 and TRBJ2-5; 7 positions agree with TRBD2. The CDR3 is made up of 15 amino acids. With 1 base clipped from V and 5 bases from J, the junction kept 7 bases outside the gene matches. CDR1 and CDR2 (germline): SGHVS, FQNEAQ. This chain's CDR3 is CASSLGGRVSETQYF. DNA of the CDR3: TGTGCCAGCAGCTTAGGGGGGAGGGTCTCGGAGACCCAGTACTTC.

This clone was picked up a small number of times. The V gene is TRBV6-5, the J gene TRBJ1-2; 8 nucleotides agree with TRBD1. From germline, CDR1 is MNHEY and CDR2 SVGAGI. The CDR3 sequence is 15 residues long. The J segment lost 8 bases and the V segment lost 0 bases, leaving 8 bases of the junction unmatched. DNA of the CDR3: TGTGCCAGCAGTTACTCAGGACAGGGAGGTAGAGGCTACACCTTC. This sequence encodes CASSYSGQGGRGYTF.

J is TRBJ2-1 and V is TRBV15, with TRBD2 matching 7 bases. V shed 2 bases and J 2 bases; nucleotides not matched to a gene: 6. This CDR3 is built from 16 residues. Germline-derived CDR1 and CDR2 are LNHNV and YYDKDF (reference sequence). The CDR3 DNA is TGTGCCACCAGCAGAACTAGCGTTATCGCCTACAATGAGCAGTTCTTC. It is translated as CATSRTSVIAYNEQFF.

A note on this clone: One junction end disagrees with the germline gene, perhaps due to a read error. The chain combines TRBV6-6 with TRBJ2-2, with D possibly being TRBD2 (5 bases). Germline V gene lookup returns CDR1 MNHNY and CDR2 SVGAGI (reference sequence). The CDR3 is 16 amino acids. The CDR3 is CASSSRLLRVAGELFF. The CDR3 DNA follows: TGTGCCAGTAGTTCTCGTCTCTTGCGGGTGGCCGGGGAGCTGTTTTTT.

This clone came up a few times. This chain connects TRBV29-1 to TRBJ1-1; D unresolved. V was pared by 6 bases and J by 4 bases, with 15 bases between. The CDR3 length is 13 residues. CDR1 is SQVTM, CDR2 ANQGSEA, per germline. CDR3 loop: CSVRVTAGTEAFF. In DNA form, the CDR3 reads TGCAGCGTCCGAGTTACGGCGGGCACTGAAGCTTTCTTT.

This chain links TRBV18 with TRBJ2-1; tentative D call: TRBD2 (6 bases). The CDR3 extends over 14 amino acids. CDR1 KGHSH and CDR2 LQKENI come from the germline V gene. Trimming removed 4 bases from V and 6 bases from J, with 13 bases in between. For the CDR3, the DNA is TGTGCCAGCTCACTGGCCCCCGGGGGCAATGAGCAGTTCTTC. Translated: CASSLAPGGNEQFF.

This clone is a singleton in its sample. The J gene is TRBJ1-2, the V gene TRBV30, with a weak D call TRBD1 (5 bases). Trimming took 2 bases from V and 5 from J, leaving 12 bases between them. Germline values: CDR1 GTSNPN, CDR2 SVGIG (reference sequence). This CDR3 contains 13 residues. For the CDR3, the DNA is TGTGCCTGGAGTAGGGGAATTGGATATGGCTACACCTTC. This gives the protein CAWSRGIGYGYTF.